The entry below describes one T cell receptor beta chain. What it binds is unknown. Sample time point: peak reinfection, 3 to 8 weeks after reinfection detection. Sorted cells were sequenced directly ex vivo without any in vitro expansion. These data originate in a study of memory CD8 T cells in hepatitis C reinfection. At the level of the study: A couple of donors resolved primary infection, then developed chronic reinfection. Samples at peak reinfection came 3 to 8 weeks post-detection. The study, taken as a whole, reports: Conclusions on public clonotypes and secondary clearance were not definitive with a handful of donors.

V was trimmed by 3 bases and J by 0 bases, leaving 6 bases between them. Germline V gene lookup returns CDR1 LNHDA and CDR2 SQIVND (reference sequence). This CDR3 comprises 14 residues. Sequenced by immunoSEQ multiplex PCR; TCRdb stores in-frame clones only, minus some. The table shows 35,000 to 55,000 clones, with roughly 90% occurring only once. Specimen: naive CD8+ T cells sorted from blood. The genes are TRBV19 and TRBJ1-5, with D unclear. The source of this sequence is a young man with hepatitis C virus infection. The DNA for the CDR3 is TGTGCCAGTAGTATTATAGATAGCAATCAGCCCCAGCATTTT. It is translated as CASSIIDSNQPQHF.